These 2 T cell receptor beta chains were sequenced from one sample in a study of T-cell memory formation after mild COVID-19. TCRdb re-called the 5' RACE reads through MiXCR, storing one row per CDR3 protein. Here the sample spans over 300,000 distinct CDR3 sequences, about 20% being singletons. Sequencing was performed on PBMCs or a T cell subset sorted from them (not recorded which). The receptors here all came from a man aged 18 to 29 who had mild COVID-19 (a few samples of this study predate the infection). Cell type and time point are not known.

This clonotype turned up a few times. V usage is TRBV7-2 and J usage is TRBJ1-5; TRBD1 aligns across 10 bases. This CDR3 region has 16 residues. V was pared by 4 bases and J by 4 bases, with 7 bases of the junction left unmatched. Germline lookup yields CDR1 SGHTA and CDR2 FQGNSA. The DNA of the CDR3 is TGTGCCAGCAGCTCCACCCGGACAGGGGGGAATCAGCCCCAGCATTTT. Translating it yields CASSSTRTGGNQPQHF.

The rearrangement uses TRBV7-3 and TRBJ2-2; 10 positions agree with TRBD1. The ends lost 3 bases at V and 6 bases at J; junction bases unmatched: 4. The length of the CDR3 is 15 residues. CDR1 and CDR2 from the germline V gene are SGHTA and FQGTGA. This CDR3 is CASSLGQGSPGELFF. CDR3 in DNA: TGTGCCAGCAGCTTGGGACAGGGGTCCCCCGGGGAGCTGTTTTTT.